This TCR beta chain was captured in a study of T-cell reconstitution after alpha-beta-depleted transplantation in children. Overall study results and limits: T cells produced anew were the main source of T-cell counts and diversity one year after transplant. Several hundred expanded graft clones reportedly were the source of alpha-beta T cells about two months after transplant.

V lost 5 bases and J lost 5; bases outside the gene matches: 13. Germline V gene lookup returns CDR1 KGHDR and CDR2 SFDVKD. The CDR3 extends over 16 amino acids. Details on this clonotype: Its target is unknown.

Construction of the TCRbeta library involved unique molecular identifiers. TCRdb processed the PCR reads anew with MiXCR; each CDR3 protein has one entry. The data show a few hundred thousand distinct CDR3 sequences, over 25% seen once. The specimen comprised PBMCs, sampled before TCRalphabeta/CD19-depleted stem cell transplant. This receptor was identified in a boy under three years old with Wiskott-Aldrich syndrome, due to receive a stem cell transplant. The V gene is TRBV24-1, the J gene TRBJ2-5; 7 nucleotides match TRBD1. DNA for the CDR3: TGTGCCACCAGTGCTGGGACAGCCCTAATCGGGGAGACCCAGTACTTC. Protein product: CATSAGTALIGETQYF.